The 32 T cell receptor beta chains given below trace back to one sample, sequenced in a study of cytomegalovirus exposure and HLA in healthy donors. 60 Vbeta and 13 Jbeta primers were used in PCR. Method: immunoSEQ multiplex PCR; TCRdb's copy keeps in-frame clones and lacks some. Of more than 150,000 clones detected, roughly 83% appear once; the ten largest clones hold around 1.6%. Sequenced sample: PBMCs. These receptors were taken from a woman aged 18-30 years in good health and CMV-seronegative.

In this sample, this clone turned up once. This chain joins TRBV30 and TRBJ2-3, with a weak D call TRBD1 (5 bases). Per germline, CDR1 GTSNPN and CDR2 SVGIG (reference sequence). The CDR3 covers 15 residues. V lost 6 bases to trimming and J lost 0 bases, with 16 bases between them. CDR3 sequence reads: CACRSEGVSTDTQYF. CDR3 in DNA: TGTGCCTGTAGGTCCGAAGGGGTTAGCACAGATACGCAGTATTTT.

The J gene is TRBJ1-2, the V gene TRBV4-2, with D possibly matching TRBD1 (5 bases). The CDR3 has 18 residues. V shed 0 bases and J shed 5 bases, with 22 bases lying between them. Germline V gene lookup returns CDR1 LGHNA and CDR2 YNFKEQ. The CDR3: CASSQDNVQGLIKYGYTF. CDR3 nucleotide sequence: TGTGCCAGCAGCCAAGATAATGTCCAGGGACTCATCAAATATGGCTACACCTTC.

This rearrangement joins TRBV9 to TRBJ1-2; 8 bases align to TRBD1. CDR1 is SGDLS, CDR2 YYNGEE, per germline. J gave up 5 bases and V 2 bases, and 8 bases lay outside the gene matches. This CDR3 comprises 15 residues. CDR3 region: CASSVGRGHKYGYTF. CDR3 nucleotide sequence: TGTGCCAGCAGCGTTGGCAGGGGGCACAAGTATGGCTACACCTTC.

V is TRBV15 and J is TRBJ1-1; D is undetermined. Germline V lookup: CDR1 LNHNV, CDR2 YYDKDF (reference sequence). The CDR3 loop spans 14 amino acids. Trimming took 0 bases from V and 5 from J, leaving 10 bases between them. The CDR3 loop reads CATSRDTGMTEAFF. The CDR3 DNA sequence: TGTGCCACCAGCAGAGATACCGGGATGACTGAAGCTTTCTTT. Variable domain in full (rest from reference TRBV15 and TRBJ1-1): DAMVIQNPRYQVTQFGKPVTLSCSQTLNHNVMYWYQQKSSQAPKLLFHYYDKDFNNEADTPDNFQSRRPNTSFCFLDIRSPGLGDTAMYLCATSRDTGMTEAFFGQGTRLTVV.

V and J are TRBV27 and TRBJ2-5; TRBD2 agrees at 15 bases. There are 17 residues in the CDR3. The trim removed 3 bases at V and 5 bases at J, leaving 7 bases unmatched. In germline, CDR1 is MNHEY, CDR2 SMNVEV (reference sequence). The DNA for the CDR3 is TGTGCCAGCAGTTTGGGGACTAGCGGGGGGCTAGGGGAGACCCAGTACTTC. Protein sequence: CASSLGTSGGLGETQYF.

CDR3: CASSRLEVTDTQYF. As DNA, the CDR3 is TGTGCCAGCTCCCGGTTGGAGGTTACAGATACGCAGTATTTT. The chain joins TRBV7-2 to TRBJ2-3; maybe TRBD2 (5 bases). This CDR3 spans 14 amino acids. Between the trimmed V and J ends, which lost 8 bases and 3 bases, there was a span of 15 bases. Germline V gives CDR1 SGHTA, CDR2 FQGNSA.

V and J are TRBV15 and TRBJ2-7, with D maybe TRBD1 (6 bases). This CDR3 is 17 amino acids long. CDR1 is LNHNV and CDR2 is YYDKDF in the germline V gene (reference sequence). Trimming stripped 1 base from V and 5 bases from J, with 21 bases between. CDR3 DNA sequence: TGTGCCACCAGCAGAGGGCTTCAGGGGCCGTCAAGGGACGAGCAGTACTTC. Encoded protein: CATSRGLQGPSRDEQYF. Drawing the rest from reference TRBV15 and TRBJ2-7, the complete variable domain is DAMVIQNPRYQVTQFGKPVTLSCSQTLNHNVMYWYQQKSSQAPKLLFHYYDKDFNNEADTPDNFQSRRPNTSFCFLDIRSPGLGDTAMYLCATSRGLQGPSRDEQYFGPGTRLTVT.

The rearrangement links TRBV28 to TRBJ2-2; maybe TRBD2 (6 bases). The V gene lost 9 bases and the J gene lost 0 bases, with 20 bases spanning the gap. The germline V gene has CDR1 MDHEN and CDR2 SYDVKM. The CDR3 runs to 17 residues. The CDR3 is CASSRDSRWANTGELFF. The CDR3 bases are TGTGCCAGTAGCCGGGACTCACGGTGGGCGAACACCGGGGAGCTGTTTTTT.

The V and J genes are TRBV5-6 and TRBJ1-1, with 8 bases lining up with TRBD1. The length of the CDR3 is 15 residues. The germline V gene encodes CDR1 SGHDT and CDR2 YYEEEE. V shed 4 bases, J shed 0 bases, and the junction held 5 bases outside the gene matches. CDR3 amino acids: CASSHRTGMNTEAFF. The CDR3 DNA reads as TGTGCCAGCAGCCACCGGACAGGGATGAACACTGAAGCTTTCTTT.

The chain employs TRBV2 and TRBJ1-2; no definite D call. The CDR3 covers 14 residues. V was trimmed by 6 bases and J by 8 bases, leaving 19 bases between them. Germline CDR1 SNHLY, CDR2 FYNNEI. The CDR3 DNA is TGTGCCAGCAGCGCCTTCACCGGGGATGGCGGCTACACCTTC. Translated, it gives CASSAFTGDGGYTF.

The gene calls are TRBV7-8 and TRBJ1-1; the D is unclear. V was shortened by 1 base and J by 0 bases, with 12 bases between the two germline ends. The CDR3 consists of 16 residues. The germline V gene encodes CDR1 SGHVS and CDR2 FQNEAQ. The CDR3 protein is CASSLGNRPMNTEAFF. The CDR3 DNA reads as TGTGCCAGCAGCTTAGGCAACAGACCCATGAACACTGAAGCTTTCTTT. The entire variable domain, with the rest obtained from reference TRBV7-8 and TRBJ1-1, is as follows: GAGVSQSPRYKVAKRGQDVALRCDPISGHVSLFWYQQALGQGPEFLTYFQNEAQLDKSGLPSDRFFAERPEGSVSTLKIQRTQQEDSAVYLCASSLGNRPMNTEAFFGQGTRLTVV.

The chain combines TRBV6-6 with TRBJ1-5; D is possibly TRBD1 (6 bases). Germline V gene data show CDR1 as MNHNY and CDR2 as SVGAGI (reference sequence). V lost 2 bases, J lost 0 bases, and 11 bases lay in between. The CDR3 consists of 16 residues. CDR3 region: CASSYGRGDSNQPQHF. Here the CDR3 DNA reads TGTGCCAGCAGTTACGGCAGGGGAGATAGCAATCAGCCCCAGCATTTT.

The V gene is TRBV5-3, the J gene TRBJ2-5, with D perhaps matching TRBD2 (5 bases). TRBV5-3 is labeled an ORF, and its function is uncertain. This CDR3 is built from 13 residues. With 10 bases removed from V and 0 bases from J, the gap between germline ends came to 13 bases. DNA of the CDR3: TGTGCCTTCCTGGGCGGGCACCAAGAGACCCAGTACTTC. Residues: CAFLGGHQETQYF.

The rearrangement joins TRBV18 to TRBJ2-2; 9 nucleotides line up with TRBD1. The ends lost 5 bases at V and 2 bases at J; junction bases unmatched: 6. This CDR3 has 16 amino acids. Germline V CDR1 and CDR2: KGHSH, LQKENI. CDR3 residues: CASSELQGANTGELFF. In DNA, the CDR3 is TGTGCCAGCTCAGAGTTACAGGGGGCAAACACCGGGGAGCTGTTTTTT.

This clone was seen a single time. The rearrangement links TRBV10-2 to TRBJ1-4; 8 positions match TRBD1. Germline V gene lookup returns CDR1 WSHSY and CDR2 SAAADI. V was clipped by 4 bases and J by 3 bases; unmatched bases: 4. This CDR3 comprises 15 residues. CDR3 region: CASSGQGAPNEKLFF. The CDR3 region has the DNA TGCGCCAGCAGTGGGCAGGGGGCGCCTAATGAAAAACTGTTTTTT.

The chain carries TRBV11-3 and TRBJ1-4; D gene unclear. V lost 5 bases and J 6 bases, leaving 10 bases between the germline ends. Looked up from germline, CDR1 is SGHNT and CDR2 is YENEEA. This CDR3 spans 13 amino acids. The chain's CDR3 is CASSRGLHEKLFF. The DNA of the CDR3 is TGTGCCAGCAGCCGCGGATTACATGAAAAACTGTTTTTT.

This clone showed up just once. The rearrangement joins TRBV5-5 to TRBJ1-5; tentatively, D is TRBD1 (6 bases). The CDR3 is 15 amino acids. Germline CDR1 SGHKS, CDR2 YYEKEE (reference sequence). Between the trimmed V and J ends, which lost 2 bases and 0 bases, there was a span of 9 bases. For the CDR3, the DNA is TGTGCCAGCAGCTTTCGGACAGATAGCAATCAGCCCCAGCATTTT. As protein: CASSFRTDSNQPQHF.

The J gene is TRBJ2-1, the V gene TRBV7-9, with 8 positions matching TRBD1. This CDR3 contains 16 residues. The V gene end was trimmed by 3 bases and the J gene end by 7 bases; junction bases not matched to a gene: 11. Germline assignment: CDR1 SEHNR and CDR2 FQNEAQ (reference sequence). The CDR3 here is CASSFPSGGARNEQFF. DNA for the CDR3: TGTGCCAGCAGCTTTCCGTCAGGGGGCGCGAGGAATGAGCAGTTCTTC.

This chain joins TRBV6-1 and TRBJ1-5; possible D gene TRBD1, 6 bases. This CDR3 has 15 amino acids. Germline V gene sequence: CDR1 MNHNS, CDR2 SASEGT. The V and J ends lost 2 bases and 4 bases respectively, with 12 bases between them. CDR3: CASSERGEGNQPQHF. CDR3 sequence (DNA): TGTGCCAGCAGTGAAAGGGGGGAGGGGAATCAGCCCCAGCATTTT.

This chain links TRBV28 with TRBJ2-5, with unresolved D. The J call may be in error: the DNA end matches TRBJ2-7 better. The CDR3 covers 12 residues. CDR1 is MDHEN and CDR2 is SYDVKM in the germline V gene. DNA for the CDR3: TGTGCCAGCAGTTTCCGAACCTACGAGCAGTACTTC. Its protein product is CASSFRTYEQYF.

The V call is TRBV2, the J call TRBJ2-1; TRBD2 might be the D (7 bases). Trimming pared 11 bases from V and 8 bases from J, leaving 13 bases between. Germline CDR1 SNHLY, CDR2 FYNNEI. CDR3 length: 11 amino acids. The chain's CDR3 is CAGGGADEQFF. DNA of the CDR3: TGTGCCGGAGGGGGGGCGGATGAGCAGTTCTTC.

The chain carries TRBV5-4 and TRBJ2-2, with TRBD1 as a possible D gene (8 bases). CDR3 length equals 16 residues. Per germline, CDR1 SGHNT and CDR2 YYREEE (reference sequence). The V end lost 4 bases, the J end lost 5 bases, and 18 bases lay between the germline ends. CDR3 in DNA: TGTGCCAGCAGCAAACCGGACAGGGAGGGAACCGGGGAGCTGTTTTTT. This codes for CASSKPDREGTGELFF. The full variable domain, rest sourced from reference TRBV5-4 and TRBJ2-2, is ETGVTQSPTHLIKTRGQQVTLRCSSQSGHNTVSWYQQALGQGPQFIFQYYREEENGRGNFPPRFSGLQFPNYSSELNVNALELDDSALYLCASSKPDREGTGELFFGEGSRLTVL.

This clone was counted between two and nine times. The CDR3 sequence is CASSKVRYRDYTDTQYF. The CDR3 nucleotides are TGTGCCAGCAGCAAAGTTAGGTACAGGGACTACACAGATACGCAGTATTTT. The chain uses TRBV21-1 and TRBJ2-3; the D segment call TRBD2 is taken from the table without a DNA check. TRBV21-1 is marked as a pseudogene. The CDR3 has 17 residues.

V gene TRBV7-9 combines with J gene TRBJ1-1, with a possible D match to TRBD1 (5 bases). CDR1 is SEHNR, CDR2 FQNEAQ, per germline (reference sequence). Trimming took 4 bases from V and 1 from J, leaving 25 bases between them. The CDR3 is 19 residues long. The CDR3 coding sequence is TGTGCCAGCAGCTCCCTGGGTTCAAGGCAGGGTTACCCGAACACTGAAGCTTTCTTT. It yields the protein CASSSLGSRQGYPNTEAFF.

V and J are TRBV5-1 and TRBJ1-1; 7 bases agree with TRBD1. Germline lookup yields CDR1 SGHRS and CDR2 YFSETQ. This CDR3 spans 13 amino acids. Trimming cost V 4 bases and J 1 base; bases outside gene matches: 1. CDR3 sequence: CASSTGANTEAFF. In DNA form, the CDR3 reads TGCGCCAGCAGCACAGGGGCGAACACTGAAGCTTTCTTT.

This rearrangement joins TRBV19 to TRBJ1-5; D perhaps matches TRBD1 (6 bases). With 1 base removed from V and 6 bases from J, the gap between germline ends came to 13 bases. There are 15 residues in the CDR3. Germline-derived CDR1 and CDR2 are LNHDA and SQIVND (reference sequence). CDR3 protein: CASSIGQEVAQPQHF. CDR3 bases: TGTGCCAGTAGTATAGGACAGGAGGTCGCTCAGCCCCAGCATTTT. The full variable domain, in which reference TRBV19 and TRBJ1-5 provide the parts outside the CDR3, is DGGITQSPKYLFRKEGQNVTLSCEQNLNHDAMYWYRQDPGQGLRLIYYSQIVNDFQKGDIAEGYSVSREKKESFPLTVTSAQKNPTAFYLCASSIGQEVAQPQHFGDGTRLSIL.

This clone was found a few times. CDR3 in amino acids: CASSPFTDRVNGYTF. The CDR3 DNA reads as TGTGCCAGTAGCCCCTTCACGGACAGGGTGAATGGCTACACCTTC. The rearrangement uses TRBV19 and TRBJ1-2; 8 positions agree with TRBD1. The CDR3 is 15 amino acids. V was clipped by 6 bases and J by 6 bases; unmatched bases: 12. Per the germline V gene, CDR1 is LNHDA and CDR2 is SQIVND (reference sequence).

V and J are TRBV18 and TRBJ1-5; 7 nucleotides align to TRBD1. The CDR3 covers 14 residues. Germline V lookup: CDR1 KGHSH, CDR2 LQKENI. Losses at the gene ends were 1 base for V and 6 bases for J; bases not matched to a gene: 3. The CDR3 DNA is TGTGCCAGCTCACCACGACAGGGTGGTCAGCCCCAGCATTTT. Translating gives CASSPRQGGQPQHF.

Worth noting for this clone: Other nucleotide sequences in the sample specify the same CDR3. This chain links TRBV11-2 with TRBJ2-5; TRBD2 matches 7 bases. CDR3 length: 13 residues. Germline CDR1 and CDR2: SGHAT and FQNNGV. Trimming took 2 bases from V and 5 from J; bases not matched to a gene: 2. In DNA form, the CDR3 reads TGTGCCAGCAGCTTAAGTAGCGGGGAGACCCAGTACTTC. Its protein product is CASSLSSGETQYF.

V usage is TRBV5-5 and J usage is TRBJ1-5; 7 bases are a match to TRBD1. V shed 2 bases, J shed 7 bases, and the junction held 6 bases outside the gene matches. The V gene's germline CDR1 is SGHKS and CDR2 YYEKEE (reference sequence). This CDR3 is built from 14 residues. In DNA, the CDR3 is TGTGCCAGCAGCTTTAGTCCAGGGGGGCAGCCCCAGCATTTT. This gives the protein CASSFSPGGQPQHF. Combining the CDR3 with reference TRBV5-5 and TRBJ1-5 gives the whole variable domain DAGVTQSPTHLIKTRGQQVTLRCSPISGHKSVSWYQQVLGQGPQFIFQYYEKEERGRGNFPDRFSARQFPNYSSELNVNALLLGDSALYLCASSFSPGGQPQHFGDGTRLSIL.

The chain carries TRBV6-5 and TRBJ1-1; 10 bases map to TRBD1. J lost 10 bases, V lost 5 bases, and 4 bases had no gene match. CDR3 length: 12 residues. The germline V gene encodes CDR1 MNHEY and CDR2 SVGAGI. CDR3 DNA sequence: TGTGCCAGCAGTCCGGGACAGGGGAGAGCTTTCTTT. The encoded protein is CASSPGQGRAFF.

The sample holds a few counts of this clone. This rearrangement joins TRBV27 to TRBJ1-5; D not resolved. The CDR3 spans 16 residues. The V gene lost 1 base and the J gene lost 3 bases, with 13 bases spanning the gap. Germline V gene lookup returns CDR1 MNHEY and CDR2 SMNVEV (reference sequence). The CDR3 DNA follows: TGTGCCAGCAGTTTATGGTCATCGGGGTCCAATCAGCCCCAGCATTTT. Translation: CASSLWSSGSNQPQHF.